The 32 T cell receptor beta chains below all came from one sample that was sequenced in a study of T cell repertoires in cytomegalovirus infection. TCRdb reprocessed the reads via MiXCR and lists one record per CDR3 protein. Seen here are fewer than 300,000 distinct CDR3 sequences, 25% observed once, and the top ten hold roughly 13%. The specimen was PBMCs. Receptors originate from a human donor in good health (CMV status not recorded). Some clones in this sample may be carry-over from other donors' samples.

This rearrangement joins TRBV7-9 to TRBJ1-3; D is possibly TRBD1 (5 bases). Per the germline V gene, CDR1 is SEHNR and CDR2 is FQNEAQ (reference sequence). CDR3 length equals 17 residues. V was shortened by 5 bases and J by 0 bases, with 17 bases between the two germline ends. DNA of the CDR3: TGTGCCAGCAGCACCGACAGAATCCGGTCCTCTGGAAACACCATATATTTT. Translating it yields CASSTDRIRSSGNTIYF.

The chain carries TRBV6-1 and TRBJ2-3, with D perhaps TRBD1 (6 bases). Germline assignment: CDR1 MNHNS and CDR2 SASEGT. The CDR3 has 14 amino acids. Trimming took off 11 bases at V and 6 bases at J, with 21 bases between the two ends. The CDR3 sequence: CALNQGTSRDTQYF. The DNA of the CDR3 is TGTGCCCTAAACCAGGGGACCTCCCGGGATACGCAGTATTTT.

The chain joins TRBV7-3 to TRBJ2-1, with TRBD2 identical over 7 bases. With 5 bases clipped from V and 4 bases from J, the junction kept 2 bases outside the gene matches. Germline CDR1 is SGHTA and CDR2 is FQGTGA. The CDR3 is 13 residues long. CDR3 in amino acids: CASSGGGYNEQFF. The CDR3 DNA follows: TGTGCCAGCAGCGGGGGGGGATACAATGAGCAGTTCTTC.

This clonotype was seen many times. The chain joins TRBV7-8 to TRBJ2-5; 12 positions agree with TRBD2. Germline V gives CDR1 SGHVS, CDR2 FQNEAQ. With V trimmed by 5 bases and J by 7 bases, 8 bases remained unmatched. The CDR3 totals 15 residues. CDR3 nucleotides: TGTGCCAGCAGCCAAACTAGCGGGAGGAGTGGGACCCAGTACTTC. Protein sequence: CASSQTSGRSGTQYF.

This clonotype has just a few counts. The J gene is TRBJ2-1, the V gene TRBV6-6; D is possibly TRBD2 (5 bases). The CDR3 totals 12 residues. CDR1 and CDR2 (germline): MNHNY, SVGAGI (reference sequence). The CDR3 is CAVTEGYNEQFF. The CDR3 nucleotides read TGTGCAGTGACTGAGGGCTACAATGAGCAGTTCTTC.

The V gene is TRBV20-1, the J gene TRBJ1-3; no firm D call. Germline lookup yields CDR1 DFQATT and CDR2 SNEGSKA (reference sequence). The V gene lost 3 bases and the J gene lost 0 bases, with 3 bases spanning the gap. The CDR3 length is 12 residues. The CDR3 spells CSARPSGNTIYF. In DNA form, the CDR3 reads TGCAGTGCTAGGCCCTCTGGAAACACCATATATTTT.

The chain carries TRBV11-2 and TRBJ2-7; maybe TRBD1 (5 bases). Germline CDR1 reads SGHAT; CDR2 reads FQNNGV. The CDR3 consists of 16 residues. Trimming removed 1 base at V and 1 base at J, with 14 bases between. The CDR3 here is CASSLGSAGLSYEQYF. Written as DNA, the CDR3 is TGTGCCAGCAGCTTAGGTTCGGCAGGGTTATCCTACGAGCAGTACTTC.

The V call is TRBV19, the J call TRBJ2-7, with 10 bases identical to TRBD1. The CDR3 consists of 14 residues. The V gene end was trimmed by 3 bases and the J gene end by 5 bases; junction bases not matched to a gene: 4. Germline values: CDR1 LNHDA, CDR2 SQIVND (reference sequence). CDR3 in amino acids: CASSMGQGFHEQYF. The CDR3 nucleotides read TGTGCCAGTAGTATGGGACAGGGGTTCCACGAGCAGTACTTC.

The sample holds many counts of this clonotype. This sequence joins TRBV7-2 and TRBJ2-3; the match to TRBD1 covers 8 bases. The CDR3 totals 14 residues. Germline V gene sequence: CDR1 SGHTA, CDR2 FQGNSA. Losses at the gene ends were 7 bases for V and 3 bases for J; bases not matched to a gene: 6. CDR3 coding DNA: TGTGCCAGCAAATATACAGGGGGGACAGATACGCAGTATTTT. As protein: CASKYTGGTDTQYF.

This clonotype was counted a few times. V usage is TRBV5-1 and J usage is TRBJ1-1; perhaps TRBD1 as D (6 bases). Looked up from germline, CDR1 is SGHRS and CDR2 is YFSETQ. The CDR3 has 13 amino acids. Trimming shortened V by 0 bases and J by 6 bases, and 9 bases separated the two germline ends. CDR3 residues: CASSLGDTPEAFF. In DNA, the CDR3 is TGCGCCAGCAGCTTGGGGGACACCCCTGAAGCTTTCTTT.

A word on this clonotype: This may be a read error: a much more frequent sequence differs by one nucleotide. The V and J genes are TRBV7-2 and TRBJ1-1; possibly TRBD1 for D (5 bases). This CDR3 spans 16 amino acids. V was cut by 3 bases and J by 5 bases, with 19 bases left in between. Germline-derived CDR1 and CDR2 are SGHTA and FQGNSA. CDR3 nucleotide sequence: TGTGCCAGCAGCTTCGTCCCATGGGGCGCGAGGACTGAAGCTTTCTTT. This sequence encodes CASSFVPWGARTEAFF.

This clonotype was counted only a few times. The chain combines TRBV11-2 with TRBJ2-3, with 13 bases aligning to TRBD2. The germline V gene has CDR1 SGHAT and CDR2 FQNNGV. The CDR3 length is 15 residues. Trimming cost V 6 bases and J 6 bases; bases outside gene matches: 6. The CDR3 protein is CASRQLAGGFDTQYF. Here the CDR3 DNA reads TGTGCCAGCAGGCAACTAGCGGGGGGGTTTGATACGCAGTATTTT.

This clonotype was detected a few times. The V gene is TRBV4-1, the J gene TRBJ2-1, with a possible D match to TRBD2 (5 bases). From germline, CDR1 is MGHRA and CDR2 YSYEKL. The CDR3 consists of 16 residues. Trimming shortened V by 0 bases and J by 2 bases, and 11 bases separated the two germline ends. CDR3 residues: CASSQDPSGTYNEQFF. For the CDR3, the DNA is TGCGCCAGCAGCCAAGATCCGAGCGGTACCTACAATGAGCAGTTCTTC.

In its sample, this clonotype was seen a few times. J is TRBJ1-1 and V is TRBV7-2; D call uncertain. Between the trimmed V and J ends, which lost 4 bases and 2 bases, there was a span of 14 bases. The CDR3 is 15 amino acids. The germline V gene has CDR1 SGHTA and CDR2 FQGNSA. The CDR3 reads CASSSVRGSNTEAFF. The DNA for the CDR3 is TGTGCCAGCAGCTCGGTGCGGGGTTCAAACACTGAAGCTTTCTTT.

The V gene is TRBV5-1, the J gene TRBJ1-2; 10 bases agree with TRBD1. The germline V gene has CDR1 SGHRS and CDR2 YFSETQ. The J segment lost 4 bases and the V segment lost 4 bases, leaving 4 bases of the junction unmatched. The CDR3 covers 14 residues. The CDR3 region is CASSPRTGGYGYTF. CDR3 sequence (DNA): TGCGCCAGCAGCCCGCGGACAGGGGGCTATGGCTACACCTTC. Together with reference TRBV5-1 and TRBJ1-2, the CDR3 gives the full variable domain: KAGVTQTPRYLIKTRGQQVTLSCSPISGHRSVSWYQQTPGQGLQFLFEYFSETQRNKGNFPGRFSGRQFSNSRSEMNVSTLELGDSALYLCASSPRTGGYGYTFGSGTRLTVV.

This clonotype was recorded a few times. V usage is TRBV29-1 and J usage is TRBJ2-2, with 9 bases identical to TRBD2. CDR1 is SQVTM, CDR2 ANQGSEA, per germline. Unmatched junction bases numbered 4, after V lost 7 bases and J lost 1 base. The CDR3 is 14 residues long. The CDR3: CSGRTSENTGELFF. DNA for the CDR3: TGCAGCGGTAGGACTAGCGAGAACACCGGGGAGCTGTTTTTT.

This clonotype was recorded once. J is TRBJ2-1 and V is TRBV6-1; possibly TRBD2 for D (6 bases). CDR1 is MNHNS, CDR2 SASEGT, per germline. CDR3 length equals 14 residues. V lost 0 bases to trimming and J lost 7 bases, with 10 bases between them. This chain's CDR3 is CASSEAGGTNEQFF. In DNA, the CDR3 is TGTGCCAGCAGTGAAGCGGGGGGTACGAATGAGCAGTTCTTC.

The table lists this clonotype with many counts. CDR3 bases: TGTGCCAGCAGCGCGCGCATGAACACTGAAGCTTTCTTT. This gives the protein CASSARMNTEAFF. The chain recombines TRBV12-3 or TRBV12-4 with TRBJ1-1; the D is unclear. The CDR3 spans 13 residues. The V end lost 6 bases, the J end lost 0 bases, and 8 bases lay between the germline ends.

This clonotype showed up many times. The V gene is TRBV7-2, the J gene TRBJ2-2, with D perhaps matching TRBD1 (6 bases). V was clipped by 5 bases and J by 5 bases, with 15 bases between them. The CDR3 spans 15 residues. Germline V CDR1 and CDR2: SGHTA, FQGNSA. The CDR3 DNA is TGTGCCAGCAGCGTCTCCGGGACACCGACCGGGGAGCTGTTTTTT. Translating gives CASSVSGTPTGELFF.

In this sample, this clonotype turned up a few times. The chain has TRBV20-1 and TRBJ1-4, with 7 bases fitting TRBD1. CDR1 is DFQATT and CDR2 is SNEGSKA in the germline V gene (reference sequence). V was pared by 6 bases and J by 5 bases, with 9 bases of the junction left unmatched. The CDR3 sequence is 14 residues long. The CDR3 spells CSALRQGMNEKLFF. The CDR3 DNA reads TGCAGTGCCCTCAGACAGGGAATGAATGAAAAACTGTTTTTT.

The genes are TRBV24-1 and TRBJ2-2; no clear D. V was pared by 1 base and J by 4 bases, with 6 bases between. Germline V lookup: CDR1 KGHDR, CDR2 SFDVKD. The CDR3 spans 14 residues. The CDR3 is CATSDFGFTGELFF. The DNA of the CDR3 is TGTGCCACCAGTGATTTCGGGTTCACCGGGGAGCTGTTTTTT.

The CDR3 region is CASSQDSPHNSPLHF. The CDR3 DNA is TGCGCCAGCAGCCAGGACAGTCCCCATAATTCACCCCTCCACTTT. V usage is TRBV5-1 and J usage is TRBJ1-6; D possibly corresponds to TRBD1 (6 bases). Germline CDR1 reads SGHRS; CDR2 reads YFSETQ. Trimming removed 4 bases at V and 5 bases at J, with 13 bases between. The CDR3 totals 15 residues.

This chain connects TRBV6-5 to TRBJ1-5, with D hard to call. V gave up 0 bases and J gave up 5 bases, with 11 bases separating them. The length of the CDR3 is 15 residues. The germline gives CDR1 MNHEY, CDR2 SVGAGI. DNA of the CDR3: TGTGCCAGCAGTTACTCGGGGAAGGGCGATCAGCCCCAGCATTTT. It encodes CASSYSGKGDQPQHF.

This chain connects TRBV19 to TRBJ2-2, with no clear D. The CDR3 totals 13 residues. The ends were cut back, 3 bases at V and 7 bases at J, with 9 bases in the middle. Germline loops: CDR1 LNHDA, CDR2 SQIVND (reference sequence). This CDR3 is CASSIRLDGELFF. CDR3 coding DNA: TGTGCCAGTAGTATTCGGCTAGACGGGGAGCTGTTTTTT. The entire variable domain, with the rest obtained from reference TRBV19 and TRBJ2-2, is as follows: DGGITQSPKYLFRKEGQNVTLSCEQNLNHDAMYWYRQDPGQGLRLIYYSQIVNDFQKGDIAEGYSVSREKKESFPLTVTSAQKNPTAFYLCASSIRLDGELFFGEGSRLTVL.

This clonotype is a singleton in its sample. The gene calls are TRBV20-1 and TRBJ2-7, with TRBD2 matching 8 bases. Germline CDR1 DFQATT, CDR2 SNEGSKA (reference sequence). CDR3 size: 14 residues. The V segment lost 3 bases and the J segment 5 bases; nucleotides outside the gene matches: 9. CDR3 in amino acids: CSASLGAGVNEQYF. The CDR3 region has the DNA TGCAGTGCTAGTTTAGGAGCGGGAGTTAACGAGCAGTACTTC.

This clonotype was observed a few times. V usage is TRBV25-1 and J usage is TRBJ1-6; no clear D gene. The CDR3 is 14 residues long. Trimming removed 2 bases at V and 8 bases at J, with 10 bases between. The germline V gene encodes CDR1 MGHDK and CDR2 SYGVNS. The CDR3 coding sequence is TGTGCCAGCAGTGAAAGTTGGAATGATTCACCCCTCCACTTT. This codes for CASSESWNDSPLHF.

The rearrangement links TRBV10-3 to TRBJ2-5; no definite D call. The CDR3 runs to 14 residues. V was shortened by 0 bases and J by 5 bases, with 10 bases between the two germline ends. From germline, CDR1 is ENHRY and CDR2 SYGVKD. The CDR3: CAISESTAEETQYF. DNA of the CDR3: TGTGCCATCAGTGAGTCAACGGCCGAGGAGACCCAGTACTTC.

This clonotype was seen ten or more times. The chain couples TRBV6-1 to TRBJ2-7; 9 bases agree with TRBD1. Germline lookup yields CDR1 MNHNS and CDR2 SASEGT. V lost 2 bases and J lost 2; bases outside the gene matches: 22. This CDR3 has 21 amino acids. CDR3 nucleotide sequence: TGTGCCAGCAGTGAATTTCCCTTTCCGGGACAGGGAAGTTTAAAGACCTACGAGCAGTACTTC. Amino acids: CASSEFPFPGQGSLKTYEQYF.

The rearrangement links TRBV19 to TRBJ1-1; D is uncertain. The V end was cut by 5 bases, the J end by 0 bases, with 7 bases between. Germline V gene lookup returns CDR1 LNHDA and CDR2 SQIVND (reference sequence). This CDR3 is built from 13 residues. DNA of the CDR3: TGTGCCAGTAGTTCTTATGTGAACACTGAAGCTTTCTTT. Protein: CASSSYVNTEAFF.

The chain recombines TRBV12-3 or TRBV12-4 with TRBJ1-5; D gene uncertain. CDR3 size: 15 residues. V was shortened by 3 bases and J by 0 bases, with 9 bases between the two germline ends. This CDR3 reads CASSFGRPSNQPQHF. In nucleotides, the CDR3 is TGTGCCAGCAGTTTTGGCCGCCCTAGCAATCAGCCCCAGCATTTT.

This clonotype was seen a single time. The chain has TRBV11-2 and TRBJ1-2; 10 nucleotides agree with TRBD1. Germline V gene lookup returns CDR1 SGHAT and CDR2 FQNNGV. V lost 0 bases and J lost 6; bases outside the gene matches: 7. CDR3 length: 16 residues. The CDR3 loop reads CASSLDLDRGNNGYTF. CDR3 nucleotides: TGTGCCAGCAGCTTAGATCTGGACAGGGGGAATAATGGCTACACCTTC.

The chain carries TRBV7-3 and TRBJ2-6; D is unresolved. The CDR3 extends over 15 amino acids. V was cut by 4 bases and J by 0 bases, with 7 bases left in between. CDR1 is SGHTA and CDR2 is FQGTGA in the germline V gene. In DNA, the CDR3 is TGTGCCAGCAGCTATCAGAGCTCTGGGGCCAACGTCCTGACTTTC. This gives the protein CASSYQSSGANVLTF.